This entry lists 10 T cell receptor beta chains sequenced from one sample in a study of blood T cell repertoires in COVID-19. Method: immunoSEQ multiplex PCR; TCRdb's copy keeps in-frame clones and lacks some. This table has about 240,000 clones, roughly 90% appearing once. The specimen sequenced was peripheral blood. Receptors were obtained from a man between 60 and 75 years old who had recovered from COVID-19.

The J gene is TRBJ1-4, the V gene TRBV7-9; a possible D gene is TRBD1 (6 bases). Germline V lookup: CDR1 SEHNR, CDR2 FQNEAQ (reference sequence). V lost 4 bases, J lost 0 bases, and 18 bases lay in between. The CDR3 covers 18 residues. The CDR3 loop is CASSSIGGAHPTNEKLFF. The DNA of the CDR3 is TGTGCCAGCAGCTCCATCGGGGGGGCCCATCCAACTAATGAAAAACTGTTTTTT.

The chain carries TRBV4-1 and TRBJ1-1, with D perhaps TRBD1 (6 bases). This CDR3 is built from 15 residues. Trimming stripped 4 bases from V and 5 bases from J, with 17 bases between. Germline V gene lookup returns CDR1 MGHRA and CDR2 YSYEKL. CDR3 amino acids: CASSPSIQGGTEAFF. The CDR3 nucleotides read TGCGCCAGCAGCCCTAGCATACAGGGAGGGACTGAAGCTTTCTTT.

The chain recombines TRBV6-6 with TRBJ1-6, with D maybe TRBD1 (5 bases). The CDR3 consists of 15 residues. V lost 1 base to trimming and J lost 8 bases, with 12 bases between them. The germline gives CDR1 MNHNY, CDR2 SVGAGI (reference sequence). This CDR3 reads CASSYLRREDSPLHF. The CDR3 DNA sequence: TGTGCCAGCAGTTACTTGCGCAGGGAGGATTCACCCCTCCACTTT.

This clone was detected many times. V is TRBV5-1 and J is TRBJ2-2, with 7 nucleotides matching TRBD2. The CDR3 is made up of 17 amino acids. Germline CDR1 SGHRS, CDR2 YFSETQ. Trimming took 2 bases from V and 5 from J; bases not matched to a gene: 12. The CDR3 region is CASSFETPGLPTGELFF. The CDR3 coding sequence is TGCGCCAGCAGCTTTGAGACACCGGGACTACCGACCGGGGAGCTGTTTTTT.

The chain couples TRBV30 to TRBJ1-5; tentative D call: TRBD1 (6 bases). This CDR3 region has 20 residues. The germline V gene encodes CDR1 GTSNPN and CDR2 SVGIG (reference sequence). Trimming left V 4 bases short and J 0 bases short, with 28 bases between. The CDR3 protein is CAWICGQRQALLYSNQPQHF. DNA for the CDR3: TGTGCCTGGATTTGCGGTCAGAGACAGGCGCTACTTTATAGCAATCAGCCCCAGCATTTT.

The V and J genes are TRBV27 and TRBJ2-6; a weak D match, TRBD1 (5 bases). This CDR3 region has 17 residues. Looked up from germline, CDR1 is MNHEY and CDR2 is SMNVEV (reference sequence). V lost 4 bases to trimming and J lost 2 bases, with 15 bases between them. This chain's CDR3 is CASSSRQGNPGANVLTF. CDR3 bases: TGTGCCAGCAGTTCCCGGCAGGGCAACCCTGGGGCCAACGTCCTGACTTTC.

This chain joins TRBV12-3 or TRBV12-4 and TRBJ1-2, with 7 bases identical to TRBD1. The ends lost 3 bases at V and 7 bases at J; junction bases unmatched: 5. This CDR3 is built from 13 residues. The CDR3 DNA follows: TGTGCCAGCAGTTTGACAGGGTTGGGTGGCTACACCTTC. Its protein is CASSLTGLGGYTF.

CDR3 residues: CASRTSGVFTDTQYF. DNA for the CDR3: TGCGCCAGCCGGACTAGCGGGGTCTTCACAGATACGCAGTATTTT. This rearrangement joins TRBV5-1 to TRBJ2-3; the match to TRBD2 covers 12 bases. CDR3 length equals 15 residues. J was trimmed by 2 bases and V by 7 bases; bases with no gene match: 5. The V gene's germline CDR1 is SGHRS and CDR2 YFSETQ. The variable domain in full, completed from reference TRBV5-1 and TRBJ2-3, reads KAGVTQTPRYLIKTRGQQVTLSCSPISGHRSVSWYQQTPGQGLQFLFEYFSETQRNKGNFPGRFSGRQFSNSRSEMNVSTLELGDSALYLCASRTSGVFTDTQYFGPGTRLTVL.

The chain combines TRBV24-1 with TRBJ2-1; 7 bases match TRBD1. Germline V gene lookup returns CDR1 KGHDR and CDR2 SFDVKD. After removal of 0 bases from V and 2 bases from J, the junction contained 12 bases not matched to a gene. The CDR3 runs to 19 residues. The CDR3 DNA reads as TGTGCCACCAGTGATTTGAACAGGGGTCCCGAACTTCCCTACAATGAGCAGTTCTTC. This codes for CATSDLNRGPELPYNEQFF.

The chain employs TRBV5-5 and TRBJ1-4; 9 nucleotides agree with TRBD1. Germline V gene lookup returns CDR1 SGHKS and CDR2 YYEKEE (reference sequence). The CDR3 has 16 amino acids. J gave up 8 bases and V 4 bases, and 12 bases lay outside the gene matches. As DNA, the CDR3 is TGTGCCAGCAGCCTGCTTGTCGGGACAGGGAGCGAAAAACTGTTTTTT. It codes for CASSLLVGTGSEKLFF. The whole variable domain, remainder taken from reference TRBV5-5 and TRBJ1-4, is DAGVTQSPTHLIKTRGQQVTLRCSPISGHKSVSWYQQVLGQGPQFIFQYYEKEERGRGNFPDRFSARQFPNYSSELNVNALLLGDSALYLCASSLLVGTGSEKLFFGSGTQLSVL.